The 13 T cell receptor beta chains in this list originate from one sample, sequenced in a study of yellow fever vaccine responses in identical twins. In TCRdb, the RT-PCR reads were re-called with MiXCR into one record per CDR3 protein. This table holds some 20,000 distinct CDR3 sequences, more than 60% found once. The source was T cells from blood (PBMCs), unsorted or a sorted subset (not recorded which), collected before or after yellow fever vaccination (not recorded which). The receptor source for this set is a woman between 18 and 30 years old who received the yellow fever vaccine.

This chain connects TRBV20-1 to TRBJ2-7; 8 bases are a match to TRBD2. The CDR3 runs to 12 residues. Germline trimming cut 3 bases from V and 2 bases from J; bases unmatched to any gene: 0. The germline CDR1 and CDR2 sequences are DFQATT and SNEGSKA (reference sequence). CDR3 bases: TGCAGTGCTAGGGGACTAGCCTACGAGCAGTACTTC. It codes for CSARGLAYEQYF.

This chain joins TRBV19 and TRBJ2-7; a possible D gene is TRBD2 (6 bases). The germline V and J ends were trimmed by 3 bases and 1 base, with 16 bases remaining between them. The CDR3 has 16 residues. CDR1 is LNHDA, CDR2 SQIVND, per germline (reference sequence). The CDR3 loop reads CASSILGRGTSYEQYF. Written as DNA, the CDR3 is TGTGCCAGTAGTATCTTGGGCAGAGGGACTTCCTACGAGCAGTACTTC.

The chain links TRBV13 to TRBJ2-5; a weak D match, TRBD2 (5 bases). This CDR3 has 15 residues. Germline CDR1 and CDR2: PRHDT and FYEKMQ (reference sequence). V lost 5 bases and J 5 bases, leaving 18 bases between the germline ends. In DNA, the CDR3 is TGTGCCAGCAGCCTGTCGTTCCTAGCTACGGAGACCCAGTACTTC. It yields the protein CASSLSFLATETQYF.

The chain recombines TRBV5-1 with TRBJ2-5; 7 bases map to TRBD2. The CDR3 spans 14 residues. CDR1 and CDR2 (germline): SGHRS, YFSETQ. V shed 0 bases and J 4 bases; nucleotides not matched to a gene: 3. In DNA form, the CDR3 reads TGCGCCAGCAGCTTGGTGATAGCGGGAGAGACCCAGTACTTC. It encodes CASSLVIAGETQYF. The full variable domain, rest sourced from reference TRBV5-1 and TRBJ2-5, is KAGVTQTPRYLIKTRGQQVTLSCSPISGHRSVSWYQQTPGQGLQFLFEYFSETQRNKGNFPGRFSGRQFSNSRSEMNVSTLELGDSALYLCASSLVIAGETQYFGPGTRLLVL.

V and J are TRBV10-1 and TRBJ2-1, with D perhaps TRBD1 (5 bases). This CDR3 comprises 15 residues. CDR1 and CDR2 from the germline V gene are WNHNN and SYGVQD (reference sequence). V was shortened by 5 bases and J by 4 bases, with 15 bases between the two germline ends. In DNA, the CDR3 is TGCGCCAGCAGTTTGGAGTCCGCAGGGTACAATGAGCAGTTCTTC. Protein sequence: CASSLESAGYNEQFF.

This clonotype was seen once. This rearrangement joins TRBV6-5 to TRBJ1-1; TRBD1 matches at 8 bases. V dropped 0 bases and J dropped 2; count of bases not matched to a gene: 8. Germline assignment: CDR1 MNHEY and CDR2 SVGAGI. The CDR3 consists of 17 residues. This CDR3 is CASSYSFLTGANTEAFF. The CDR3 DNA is TGTGCCAGCAGTTACTCGTTTCTGACAGGGGCTAACACTGAAGCTTTCTTT.

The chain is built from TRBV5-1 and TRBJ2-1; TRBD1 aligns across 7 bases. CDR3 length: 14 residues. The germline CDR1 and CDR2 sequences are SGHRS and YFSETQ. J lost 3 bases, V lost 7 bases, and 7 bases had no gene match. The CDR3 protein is CASAPGQNYNEQFF. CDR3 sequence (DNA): TGCGCCAGCGCACCGGGACAGAACTACAATGAGCAGTTCTTC.

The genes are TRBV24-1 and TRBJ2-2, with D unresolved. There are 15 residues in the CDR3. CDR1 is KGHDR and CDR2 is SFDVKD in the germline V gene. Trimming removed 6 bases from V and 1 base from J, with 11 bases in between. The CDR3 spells CATSLSRQNTGELFF. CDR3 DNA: TGTGCCACCAGTCTGAGCAGACAGAACACCGGGGAGCTGTTTTTT.

The CDR3 nucleotides read TGCAGCGTTGGACAGGGGCTTTCTCTGGGGGGCTACACCTTC. This encodes CSVGQGLSLGGYTF. The chain recombines TRBV29-1 with TRBJ1-2; 8 nucleotides agree with TRBD1. This CDR3 comprises 14 residues. Germline V CDR1 and CDR2: SQVTM, ANQGSEA. Losses at the gene ends were 4 bases for V and 8 bases for J; bases not matched to a gene: 12.

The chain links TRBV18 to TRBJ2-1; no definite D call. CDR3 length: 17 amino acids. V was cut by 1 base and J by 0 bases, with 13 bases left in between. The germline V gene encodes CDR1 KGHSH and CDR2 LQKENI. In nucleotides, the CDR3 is TGTGCCAGCTCACCACTCCCGGACCCCGACTCCTACAATGAGCAGTTCTTC. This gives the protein CASSPLPDPDSYNEQFF.

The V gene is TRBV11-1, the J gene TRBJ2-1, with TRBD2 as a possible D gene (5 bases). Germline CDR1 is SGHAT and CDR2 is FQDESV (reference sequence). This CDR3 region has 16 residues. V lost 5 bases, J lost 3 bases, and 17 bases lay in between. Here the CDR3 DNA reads TGTGCCAGCAGCAGAAACCCCCGGGATGGCTACAATGAGCAGTTCTTC. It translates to CASSRNPRDGYNEQFF.

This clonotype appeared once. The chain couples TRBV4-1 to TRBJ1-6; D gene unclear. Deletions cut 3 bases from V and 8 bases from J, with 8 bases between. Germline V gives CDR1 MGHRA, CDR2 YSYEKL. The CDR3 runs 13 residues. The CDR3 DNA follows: TGCGCCAGCAGCCACGCGACGGATTCACCCCTCCACTTT. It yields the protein CASSHATDSPLHF.

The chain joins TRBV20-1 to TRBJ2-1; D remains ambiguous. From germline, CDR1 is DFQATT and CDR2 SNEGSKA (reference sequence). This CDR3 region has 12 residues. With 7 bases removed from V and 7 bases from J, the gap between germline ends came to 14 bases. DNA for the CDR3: TGCAGTGTATTTGTTGGTCAGAATGAGCAGTTCTTC. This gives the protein CSVFVGQNEQFF.